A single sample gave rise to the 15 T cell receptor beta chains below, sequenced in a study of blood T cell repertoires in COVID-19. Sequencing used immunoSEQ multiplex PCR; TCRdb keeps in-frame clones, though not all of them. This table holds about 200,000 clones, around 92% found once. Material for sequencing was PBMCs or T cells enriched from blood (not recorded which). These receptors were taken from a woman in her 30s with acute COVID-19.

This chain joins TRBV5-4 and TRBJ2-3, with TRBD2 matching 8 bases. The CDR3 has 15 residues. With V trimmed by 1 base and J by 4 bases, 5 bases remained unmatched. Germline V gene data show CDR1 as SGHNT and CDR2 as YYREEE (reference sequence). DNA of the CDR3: TGTGCCAGCAGCTTGTCGGCGGGGGGTTCAGATACGCAGTATTTT. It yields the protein CASSLSAGGSDTQYF. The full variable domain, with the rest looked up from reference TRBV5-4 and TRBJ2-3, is ETGVTQSPTHLIKTRGQQVTLRCSSQSGHNTVSWYQQALGQGPQFIFQYYREEENGRGNFPPRFSGLQFPNYSSELNVNALELDDSALYLCASSLSAGGSDTQYFGPGTRLTVL.

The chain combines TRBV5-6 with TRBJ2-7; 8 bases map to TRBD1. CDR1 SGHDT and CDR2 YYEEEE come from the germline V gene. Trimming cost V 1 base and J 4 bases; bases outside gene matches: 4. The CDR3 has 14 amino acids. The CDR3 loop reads CASSLHRGVYEQYF. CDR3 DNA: TGTGCCAGCAGCTTGCACAGGGGGGTGTACGAGCAGTACTTC.

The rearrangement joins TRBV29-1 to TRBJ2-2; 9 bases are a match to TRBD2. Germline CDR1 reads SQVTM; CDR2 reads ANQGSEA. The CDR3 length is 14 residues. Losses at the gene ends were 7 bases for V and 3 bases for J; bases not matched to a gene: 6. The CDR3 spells CSAARTSDTGELFF. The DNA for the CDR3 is TGCAGCGCCGCCAGGACTAGCGACACCGGGGAGCTGTTTTTT.

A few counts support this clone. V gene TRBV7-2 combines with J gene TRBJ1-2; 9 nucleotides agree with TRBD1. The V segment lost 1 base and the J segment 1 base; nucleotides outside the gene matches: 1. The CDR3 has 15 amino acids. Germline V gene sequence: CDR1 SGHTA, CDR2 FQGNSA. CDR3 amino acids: CASSLVGQGNYGYTF. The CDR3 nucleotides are TGTGCCAGCAGCTTAGTGGGACAGGGTAACTATGGCTACACCTTC. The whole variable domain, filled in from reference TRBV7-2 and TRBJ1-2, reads GAGVSQSPSNKVTEKGKDVELRCDPISGHTALYWYRQSLGQGLEFLIYFQGNSAPDKSGLPSDRFSAERTGGSVSTLTIQRTQQEDSAVYLCASSLVGQGNYGYTFGSGTRLTVV.

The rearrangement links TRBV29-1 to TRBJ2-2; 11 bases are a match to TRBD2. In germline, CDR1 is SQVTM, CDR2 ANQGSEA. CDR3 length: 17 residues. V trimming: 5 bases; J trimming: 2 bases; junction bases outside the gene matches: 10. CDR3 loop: CSVPSTSGGLNTGELFF. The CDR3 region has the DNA TGCAGCGTTCCCTCAACTAGCGGGGGCCTTAACACCGGGGAGCTGTTTTTT.

The chain's CDR3 is CASRASGEAFF. The CDR3 DNA reads TGTGCCAGCAGGGCCAGCGGTGAAGCTTTCTTT. The genes are TRBV5-4 and TRBJ1-1; D not resolved. The CDR3 length is 11 residues. Germline V gene sequence: CDR1 SGHNT, CDR2 YYREEE (reference sequence). V was clipped by 5 bases and J by 7 bases, with 9 bases between them.

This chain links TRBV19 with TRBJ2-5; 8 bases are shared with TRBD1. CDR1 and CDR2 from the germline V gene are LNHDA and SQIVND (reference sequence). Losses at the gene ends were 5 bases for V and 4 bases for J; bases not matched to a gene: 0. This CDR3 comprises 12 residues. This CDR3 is CASSDRGETQYF. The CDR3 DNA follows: TGTGCCAGTAGTGACAGGGGAGAGACCCAGTACTTC.

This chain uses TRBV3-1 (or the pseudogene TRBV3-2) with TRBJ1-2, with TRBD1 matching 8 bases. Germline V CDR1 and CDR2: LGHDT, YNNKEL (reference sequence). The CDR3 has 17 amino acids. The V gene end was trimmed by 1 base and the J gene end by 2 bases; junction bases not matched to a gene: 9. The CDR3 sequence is CASSQVGATGDNYGYTF. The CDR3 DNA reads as TGTGCCAGCAGCCAAGTCGGGGCGACAGGGGACAACTATGGCTACACCTTC.

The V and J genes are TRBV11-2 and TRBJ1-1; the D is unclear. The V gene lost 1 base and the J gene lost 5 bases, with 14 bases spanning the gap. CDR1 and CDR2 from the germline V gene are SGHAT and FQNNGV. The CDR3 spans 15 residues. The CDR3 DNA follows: TGTGCCAGCAGCTTAGGGGTAGGGCCGGGGACTGAAGCTTTCTTT. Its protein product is CASSLGVGPGTEAFF.

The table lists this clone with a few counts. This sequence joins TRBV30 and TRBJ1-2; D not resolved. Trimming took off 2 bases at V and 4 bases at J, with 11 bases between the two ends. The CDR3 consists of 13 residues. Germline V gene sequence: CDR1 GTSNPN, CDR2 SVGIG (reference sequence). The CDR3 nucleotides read TGTGCCTGGAGTCTCCGCGGCCTCTATGGCTACACCTTC. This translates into CAWSLRGLYGYTF.

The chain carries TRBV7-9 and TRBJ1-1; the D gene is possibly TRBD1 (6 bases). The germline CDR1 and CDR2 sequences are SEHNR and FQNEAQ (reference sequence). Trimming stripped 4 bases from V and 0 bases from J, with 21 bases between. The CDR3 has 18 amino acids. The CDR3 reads CASSSWGRTEFLNTEAFF. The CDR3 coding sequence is TGTGCCAGCAGCTCATGGGGACGGACAGAATTTTTGAACACTGAAGCTTTCTTT.

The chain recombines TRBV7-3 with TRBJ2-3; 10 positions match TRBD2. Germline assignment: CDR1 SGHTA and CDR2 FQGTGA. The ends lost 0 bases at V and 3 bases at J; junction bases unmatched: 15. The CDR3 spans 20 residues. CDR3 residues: CASSLTPREVAGGITDTQYF. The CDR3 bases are TGTGCCAGCAGCTTAACCCCCCGGGAAGTAGCGGGGGGTATAACAGATACGCAGTATTTT. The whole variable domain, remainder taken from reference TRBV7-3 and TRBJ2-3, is GAGVSQTPSNKVTEKGKYVELRCDPISGHTALYWYRQSLGQGPEFLIYFQGTGAADDSGLPNDRFFAVRPEGSVSTLKIQRTERGDSAVYLCASSLTPREVAGGITDTQYFGPGTRLTVL.

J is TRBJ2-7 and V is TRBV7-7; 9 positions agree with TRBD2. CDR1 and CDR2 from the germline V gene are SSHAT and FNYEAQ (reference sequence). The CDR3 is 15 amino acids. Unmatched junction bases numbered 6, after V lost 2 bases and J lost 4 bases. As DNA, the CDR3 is TGTGCCAGCAGCTTAAGTCTAGCGGGGAGGTACGAGCAGTACTTC. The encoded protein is CASSLSLAGRYEQYF.

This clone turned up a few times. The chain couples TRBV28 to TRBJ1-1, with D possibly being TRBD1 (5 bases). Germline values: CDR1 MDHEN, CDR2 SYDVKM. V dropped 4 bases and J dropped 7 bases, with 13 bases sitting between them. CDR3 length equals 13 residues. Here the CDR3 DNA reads TGTGCCAGCAGTTCCCCAAGACAGCTTGAAGCTTTCTTT. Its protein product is CASSSPRQLEAFF.

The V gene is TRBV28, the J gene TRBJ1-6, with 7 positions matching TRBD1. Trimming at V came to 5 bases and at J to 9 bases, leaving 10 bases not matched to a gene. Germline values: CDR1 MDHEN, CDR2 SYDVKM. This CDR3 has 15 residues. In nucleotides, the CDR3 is TGTGCCAGCAGTGGACGGGACAGAGTTTCTTCACCCCTCCACTTT. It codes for CASSGRDRVSSPLHF.